Sequencing of this T cell receptor beta chain was carried out in a study of blood T cell repertoires in COVID-19. The overall study: Acute-phase and convalescent COVID-19 samples originated in the United States, Italy and Spain.

Produced via immunoSEQ multiplex PCR; TCRdb's table is partial and in-frame only. The sample includes 130,000 to 150,000 clones, 70% to 90% of them seen just once. V lost 5 bases and J 2 bases, leaving 12 bases between the germline ends. CDR1 is SGHTA, CDR2 FQGTGA, per germline. CDR3 length: 15 residues. Regarding this clone: Other DNA variants within this sample encode the same CDR3.

The sequence came from a man between 60 and 75 years old with active or convalescent COVID-19. J is TRBJ2-2 and V is TRBV7-3, with a weak D call TRBD1 (6 bases). The sequencing sample was made of peripheral blood. The CDR3 region is CASSPRTDNTGELFF. In DNA, the CDR3 is TGTGCCAGCAGCCCACGGACAGACAACACCGGGGAGCTGTTTTTT. The whole variable domain, filled in from reference TRBV7-3 and TRBJ2-2, reads GAGVSQTPSNKVTEKGKYVELRCDPISGHTALYWYRQSLGQGPEFLIYFQGTGAADDSGLPNDRFFAVRPEGSVSTLKIQRTERGDSAVYLCASSPRTDNTGELFFGEGSRLTVL.